A single sample is the source of the 27 T cell receptor beta chains below, sequenced in a study of graft-versus-host responses after intestinal transplantation. These receptors lack a known antigen. Here immunoSEQ multiplex PCR was the method, and the copy in TCRdb shows in-frame clones only, minus some. The table includes 70,000 to 100,000 clones, 85% to 90% detected once. The sequencing used unstimulated CD4+ T cells sorted from spleen or lymph node cells, collected before intestinal transplant. The receptors were gathered from a human donor who received an intestinal transplant.

The chain recombines TRBV6-1 with TRBJ2-5; 8 positions match TRBD1. CDR1 is MNHNS, CDR2 SASEGT, per germline. CDR3 length equals 13 residues. The DNA for the CDR3 is TGTGCTATGGCACTGGCAGGGGGCGGGACCCAGTACTTC. Its translation: CAMALAGGGTQYF.

The V and J genes are TRBV28 and TRBJ2-5, with 8 bases identical to TRBD1. The CDR3 consists of 15 residues. Germline V gene lookup returns CDR1 MDHEN and CDR2 SYDVKM. V was pared by 5 bases and J by 2 bases, with 7 bases of the junction left unmatched. This CDR3 is CASSPSGQGQETQYF. CDR3 sequence (DNA): TGTGCCAGCAGTCCGTCCGGACAGGGTCAAGAGACCCAGTACTTC. The whole variable domain, filled in from reference TRBV28 and TRBJ2-5, reads DVKVTQSSRYLVKRTGEKVFLECVQDMDHENMFWYRQDPGLGLRLIYFSYDVKMKEKGDIPEGYSVSREKKERFSLILESASTNQTSMYLCASSPSGQGQETQYFGPGTRLLVL.

The chain combines TRBV19 with TRBJ1-2; 8 bases agree with TRBD1. Germline values: CDR1 LNHDA, CDR2 SQIVND (reference sequence). The trim removed 11 bases at V and 5 bases at J, leaving 4 bases unmatched. The CDR3 is 11 residues long. This CDR3 is CAAGQGYGYTF. CDR3 nucleotide sequence: TGTGCCGCCGGACAGGGATATGGCTACACCTTC.

V is TRBV6-6 and J is TRBJ1-2, with 7 bases matching TRBD1. This CDR3 region has 13 residues. Germline loops: CDR1 MNHNY, CDR2 SVGAGI (reference sequence). Trimming cost V 7 bases and J 7 bases; bases outside gene matches: 9. Here the CDR3 reads CASTNQAGGGYTF. CDR3 sequence (DNA): TGTGCCAGCACTAACCAGGCAGGGGGTGGCTACACCTTC.

CDR3 in amino acids: CASSYSNQPQHF. The CDR3 region has the DNA TGTGCCAGTAGCTATAGCAATCAGCCCCAGCATTTT. The chain has TRBV19 and TRBJ1-5; D gene ambiguous. Germline V gives CDR1 LNHDA, CDR2 SQIVND (reference sequence). This CDR3 comprises 12 residues. V was cut by 6 bases and J by 0 bases, with 3 bases left in between. The complete variable domain, with remaining parts taken from reference TRBV19 and TRBJ1-5, reads DGGITQSPKYLFRKEGQNVTLSCEQNLNHDAMYWYRQDPGQGLRLIYYSQIVNDFQKGDIAEGYSVSREKKESFPLTVTSAQKNPTAFYLCASSYSNQPQHFGDGTRLSIL.

The V gene is TRBV28, the J gene TRBJ1-2; D not certain. Germline V gene data show CDR1 as MDHEN and CDR2 as SYDVKM. This CDR3 spans 13 amino acids. V lost 3 bases and J lost 4, with 9 bases in between. Here the CDR3 reads CASSLRAGYGYTF. As DNA, the CDR3 is TGTGCCAGCAGTTTGAGGGCGGGCTATGGCTACACCTTC.

The rearrangement joins TRBV5-1 to TRBJ2-7; D is perhaps TRBD1 (5 bases). Trimming shortened V by 2 bases and J by 1 base, and 10 bases separated the two germline ends. The germline CDR1 and CDR2 sequences are SGHRS and YFSETQ. This CDR3 spans 14 amino acids. This CDR3 is CASSFGQGSYEQYF. The CDR3 DNA sequence: TGCGCCAGCAGCTTTGGGCAGGGATCCTACGAGCAGTACTTC.

The V gene is TRBV27, the J gene TRBJ2-3; TRBD2 matches 13 bases. The germline V gene encodes CDR1 MNHEY and CDR2 SMNVEV (reference sequence). CDR3 length equals 17 residues. With 5 bases clipped from V and 3 bases from J, the junction kept 8 bases outside the gene matches. For the CDR3, the DNA is TGTGCCAGCAGTCGAAGGACTAGCGGGAGAATGACAGATACGCAGTATTTT. Encoded protein: CASSRRTSGRMTDTQYF.

This chain links TRBV6-1 with TRBJ2-5, with TRBD2 identical over 9 bases. This CDR3 has 18 amino acids. With 1 base clipped from V and 4 bases from J, the junction kept 13 bases outside the gene matches. Per the germline V gene, CDR1 is MNHNS and CDR2 is SASEGT. DNA of the CDR3: TGTGCCAGCAGTGAAGATGTGGCGGGGGGGCTTAGAGGAGAGACCCAGTACTTC. Translated: CASSEDVAGGLRGETQYF.

This chain uses TRBV29-1 with TRBJ1-1; a possible D gene is TRBD1 (6 bases). Germline CDR1 is SQVTM and CDR2 is ANQGSEA. V lost 3 bases, J lost 1 base, and 12 bases lay in between. This CDR3 is 14 amino acids long. The CDR3 bases are TGCAGCGTTGATGTCACAGGGTCGAACACTGAAGCTTTCTTT. Translated: CSVDVTGSNTEAFF.

The V and J genes are TRBV2 and TRBJ1-2; unclear D gene. V was shortened by 10 bases and J by 8 bases, with 5 bases between the two germline ends. CDR1 and CDR2 from the germline V gene are SNHLY and FYNNEI. The CDR3 runs to 8 residues. CDR3 in amino acids: CATQGYTF. The CDR3 nucleotides are TGTGCCACGCAGGGCTACACCTTC. Complete variable domain (other parts from reference TRBV2 and TRBJ1-2): EPEVTQTPSHQVTQMGQEVILRCVPISNHLYFYWYRQILGQKVEFLVSFYNNEISEKSEIFDDQFSVERPDGSNFTLKIRSTKLEDSAMYFCATQGYTFGSGTRLTVV.

The CDR3 reads CASSVEAQIYNSPLHF. The CDR3 DNA sequence: TGTGCCAGCAGTGTAGAAGCCCAAATCTATAATTCACCCCTCCACTTT. The rearrangement links TRBV6-1 to TRBJ1-6; no firm D call. CDR3 length: 16 amino acids. Trimming took 4 bases from V and 3 from J, leaving 13 bases between them. From germline, CDR1 is MNHNS and CDR2 SASEGT.

V gene TRBV28 combines with J gene TRBJ1-5; D gene unclear. CDR3 length: 15 amino acids. V was cut by 3 bases and J by 3 bases, with 12 bases left in between. CDR1 is MDHEN, CDR2 SYDVKM, per germline. This CDR3 is CASSLGGGPNQPQHF. The CDR3 bases are TGTGCCAGCAGTTTGGGAGGAGGGCCCAATCAGCCCCAGCATTTT.

V usage is TRBV4-1 and J usage is TRBJ1-5; TRBD1 might be the D (6 bases). The CDR3 totals 16 residues. V was trimmed by 4 bases and J by 10 bases, leaving 23 bases between them. Germline loops: CDR1 MGHRA, CDR2 YSYEKL. CDR3 amino acids: CASSPFGQSNFQPQHF. The CDR3 DNA reads as TGCGCCAGCAGCCCCTTTGGACAGTCAAACTTCCAACCCCAGCATTTT.

V usage is TRBV28 and J usage is TRBJ2-7, with 7 bases that match TRBD1. The trim removed 7 bases at V and 2 bases at J, leaving 17 bases unmatched. This CDR3 region has 17 residues. From germline, CDR1 is MDHEN and CDR2 SYDVKM. The DNA of the CDR3 is TGTGCCAGCACCCGAAGCCCAGGGGGACAGAGCCCCTACGAGCAGTACTTC. It specifies CASTRSPGGQSPYEQYF. The whole variable domain, filled in from reference TRBV28 and TRBJ2-7, reads DVKVTQSSRYLVKRTGEKVFLECVQDMDHENMFWYRQDPGLGLRLIYFSYDVKMKEKGDIPEGYSVSREKKERFSLILESASTNQTSMYLCASTRSPGGQSPYEQYFGPGTRLTVT.

The genes are TRBV28 and TRBJ2-7, with TRBD1 identical over 10 bases. CDR3 length: 15 amino acids. Trimming at V came to 7 bases and at J to 7 bases, leaving 13 bases not matched to a gene. The germline CDR1 and CDR2 sequences are MDHEN and SYDVKM. The CDR3 DNA reads TGTGCCAGCAAAGAGCTCGGGACAGGGGTTCGGGAGCAGTACTTC. Amino acids: CASKELGTGVREQYF.

This chain connects TRBV4-2 to TRBJ1-2; maybe TRBD1 (5 bases). The V gene lost 1 base and the J gene lost 3 bases, with 15 bases spanning the gap. The germline CDR1 and CDR2 sequences are LGHNA and YNFKEQ. The CDR3 is 16 residues long. The CDR3 region is CASSQGAGPWDYGYTF. DNA for the CDR3: TGTGCCAGCAGCCAAGGGGCGGGGCCTTGGGACTATGGCTACACCTTC.

V usage is TRBV28 and J usage is TRBJ1-1; D gene unclear. This CDR3 contains 14 residues. V dropped 0 bases and J dropped 4 bases, with 9 bases sitting between them. The germline V gene has CDR1 MDHEN and CDR2 SYDVKM. CDR3: CASSLWVEGTEAFF. Here the CDR3 DNA reads TGTGCCAGCAGTTTATGGGTGGAGGGCACTGAAGCTTTCTTT.

This clone was picked up one time. This rearrangement joins TRBV28 to TRBJ1-1, with D maybe TRBD1 (5 bases). This CDR3 spans 15 amino acids. Germline CDR1 is MDHEN and CDR2 is SYDVKM. The V and J ends lost 1 base and 5 bases respectively, with 14 bases between them. The DNA for the CDR3 is TGTGCCAGCAGTTTATATCCCAGGGTCGGAACTGAAGCTTTCTTT. It codes for CASSLYPRVGTEAFF.

This rearrangement joins TRBV28 to TRBJ1-2, with TRBD1 matching 8 bases. CDR3 size: 14 residues. CDR1 and CDR2 (germline): MDHEN, SYDVKM. V trimming: 10 bases; J trimming: 4 bases; junction bases outside the gene matches: 11. CDR3 DNA sequence: TGTGCCACCCACAGGACAGGGCGAGGCTATGGCTACACCTTC. Protein sequence: CATHRTGRGYGYTF.

This clone appeared a few times. The CDR3 nucleotides read TGTGCCAGCCAGGGGGCGGCTAATGAAAAACTGTTTTTT. It is translated as CASQGAANEKLFF. The chain joins TRBV28 to TRBJ1-4, with 8 bases identical to TRBD1. The germline V gene has CDR1 MDHEN and CDR2 SYDVKM. Trimming at V came to 8 bases and at J to 3 bases, leaving 2 bases not matched to a gene. This CDR3 region has 13 residues.

The rearrangement joins TRBV5-4 to TRBJ2-1; the match to TRBD2 covers 12 bases. The V gene end was trimmed by 4 bases and the J gene end by 8 bases; junction bases not matched to a gene: 7. This CDR3 contains 15 residues. Germline V gene sequence: CDR1 SGHNT, CDR2 YYREEE (reference sequence). The CDR3 region is CASSPTSGGRDEQFF. CDR3 nucleotide sequence: TGTGCCAGCAGCCCCACTAGCGGGGGGAGGGATGAGCAGTTCTTC.

The V and J genes are TRBV6-5 and TRBJ1-1; D gene uncertain. The V end lost 4 bases, the J end lost 4 bases, and 7 bases lay between the germline ends. Germline CDR1 is MNHEY and CDR2 is SVGAGI. This CDR3 contains 12 residues. For the CDR3, the DNA is TGTGCCAGCAGTTCTAGGCCCACTGAAGCTTTCTTT. Encoded protein: CASSSRPTEAFF.

The chain carries TRBV29-1 and TRBJ2-7, with 7 bases matching TRBD1. Germline V CDR1 and CDR2: SQVTM, ANQGSEA. The J segment lost 3 bases and the V segment lost 5 bases, leaving 4 bases of the junction unmatched. The CDR3 length is 12 residues. Written as DNA, the CDR3 is TGCAGCGTTTGGGACAGTTACTACGAGCAGTACTTC. Protein: CSVWDSYYEQYF.

This clone was counted a few times. The gene calls are TRBV10-3 and TRBJ1-2; D not certain. Per germline, CDR1 ENHRY and CDR2 SYGVKD. V shed 2 bases and J shed 6 bases, with 10 bases lying between them. This CDR3 is built from 13 residues. The CDR3 is CAISERGGHGYTF. CDR3 nucleotides: TGTGCCATCAGTGAGCGGGGTGGGCATGGCTACACCTTC.

This sequence joins TRBV6-6 and TRBJ2-7; TRBD1 matches 9 bases. CDR3 length: 13 amino acids. J gave up 3 bases and V 6 bases, and 3 bases lay outside the gene matches. Germline V gene sequence: CDR1 MNHNY, CDR2 SVGAGI (reference sequence). The CDR3 loop reads CASSWGQGYEQYF. The DNA of the CDR3 is TGTGCCAGCAGCTGGGGACAGGGCTACGAGCAGTACTTC.

The V and J genes are TRBV6-1 and TRBJ2-7, with 9 positions matching TRBD1. J gave up 5 bases and V 2 bases, and 13 bases lay outside the gene matches. The CDR3 is 17 amino acids. Germline-derived CDR1 and CDR2 are MNHNS and SASEGT. In DNA, the CDR3 is TGTGCCAGCAGTGAAAGGTATTGGGGACAGGGTCGGGACGAGCAGTACTTC. Its translation: CASSERYWGQGRDEQYF.